Below, 2 T cell receptor beta chains from the same sample are listed, as sequenced in a study of molecular identifiers for immune sequencing clone quantification. In TCRdb, the PCR reads were re-called with MiXCR into one record per CDR3 protein. The data contain about 630,000 distinct CDR3 sequences, about 25% of them seen just once; the ten biggest clones take up 0.7% to 0.95%. Sequenced sample: naive CD8+ T cells from blood, with Jurkat cell RNA spiked in. Subset indicated: FACS-sorted CD8+CD4-CCR7+CD45RA+ naive T cells. Source of these receptors: a human donor in good health. Some libraries in this study had Jurkat cell RNA spiked in.

This clonotype has ten or more counts. This chain connects TRBV28 to TRBJ2-3; no clear D gene. Deletions cut 8 bases from V and 5 bases from J, with 14 bases between. Germline V gives CDR1 MDHEN, CDR2 SYDVKM. This CDR3 has 13 amino acids. The CDR3 DNA sequence: TGTGCCAGCCGATTAAGAGACGAAGATACGCAGTATTTT. Translated, it gives CASRLRDEDTQYF.

In this sample, this clonotype turned up many times. The chain links TRBV2 to TRBJ2-3, with 7 bases aligning to TRBD2. CDR1 SNHLY and CDR2 FYNNEI come from the germline V gene. The CDR3 consists of 15 residues. V lost 2 bases to trimming and J lost 3 bases; unmatched junction nucleotides: 5. CDR3 in DNA: TGTGCCAGCAGTGAATATGGGCGGGGGACAGATACGCAGTATTTT. This gives the protein CASSEYGRGTDTQYF.